This TCR beta chain was documented in a study of cytomegalovirus exposure and HLA in healthy donors. Both 60 Vbeta primers and 13 Jbeta primers went into the PCR. Clones were sequenced by immunoSEQ multiplex PCR, and TCRdb holds only the in-frame ones, with some missing. The data show about 140,000 clones, under 85% seen once. As concerns this clone: Its cognate antigen is unknown.

Study outcomes and limitations: Later analysis associated a missense DCLRE1C variant with TCR beta V- and J-gene trimming. Specific recognition of CMV antigens was confirmed in vitro for a few chains (all CMV-associated).

The source of this sequence is a man in his late teens or twenties in good health and CMV-seronegative. Material for sequencing was PBMCs.

CDR3 amino acids: CAIRSNRGLSYEQYF. CDR3 in DNA: TGTGCCATCCGATCGAACAGGGGCCTCTCCTACGAGCAGTACTTC. The chain links TRBV10-3 to TRBJ2-7; 7 bases match TRBD1. V lost 8 bases, J lost 0 bases, and 10 bases stayed unmatched. Germline assignment: CDR1 ENHRY and CDR2 SYGVKD. The CDR3 consists of 15 residues.